This TCR beta chain was found in a study of blood T cell repertoires in COVID-19. Study background: Researchers got acute and convalescent COVID-19 samples from the United States, Italy and Spain. Sources were T cells, B-cell-depleted T cells, or PBMCs; the material itself was cDNA or gDNA.

Profiling relied on immunoSEQ multiplex PCR, and the TCRdb table lists in-frame clones only, not all of them. The table has about 140,000 clones, about 90% seen once. In regard to this clone: The junction differs from germline at one of its ends, possibly a read error.

The CDR3 runs to 15 residues. Per germline, CDR1 SSHAT and CDR2 FNYEAQ (reference sequence). This TCR was recovered from a woman of 80 years or more with acute or convalescent COVID-19. The V call is TRBV7-7, the J call TRBJ2-5, with 12 positions matching TRBD2. What was sequenced was peripheral blood. CDR3: CASSQTSGGQETQYF. The DNA of the CDR3 is TGTGCTAGCAGTCAAACTAGCGGGGGGCAAGAGACCCAGTACTTC. Supplemented by reference TRBV7-7 and TRBJ2-5, the full variable domain reads GAGVSQSPRYKVTKRGQDVTLRCDPISSHATLYWYQQALGQGPEFLTYFNYEAQPDKSGLPSDRFSAERPEGSISTLTIQRTEQRDSAMYRCASSQTSGGQETQYFGPGTRLLVL.